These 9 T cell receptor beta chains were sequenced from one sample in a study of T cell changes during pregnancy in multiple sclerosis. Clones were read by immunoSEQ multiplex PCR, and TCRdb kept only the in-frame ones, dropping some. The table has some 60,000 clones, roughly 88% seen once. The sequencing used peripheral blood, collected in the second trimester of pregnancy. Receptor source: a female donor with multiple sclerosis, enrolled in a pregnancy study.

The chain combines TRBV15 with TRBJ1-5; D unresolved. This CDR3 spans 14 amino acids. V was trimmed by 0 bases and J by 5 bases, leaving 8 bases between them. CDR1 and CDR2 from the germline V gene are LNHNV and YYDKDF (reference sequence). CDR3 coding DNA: TGTGCCACCAGCAGAGAAAACAGCCATCAGCCCCAGCATTTT. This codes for CATSRENSHQPQHF.

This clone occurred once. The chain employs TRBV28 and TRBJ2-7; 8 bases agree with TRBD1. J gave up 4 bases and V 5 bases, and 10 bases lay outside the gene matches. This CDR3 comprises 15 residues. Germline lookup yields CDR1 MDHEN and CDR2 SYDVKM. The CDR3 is CASSPRAGGGYEQYF. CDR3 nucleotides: TGTGCCAGCAGTCCACGGGCAGGGGGCGGATACGAGCAGTACTTC. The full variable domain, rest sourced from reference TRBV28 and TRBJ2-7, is DVKVTQSSRYLVKRTGEKVFLECVQDMDHENMFWYRQDPGLGLRLIYFSYDVKMKEKGDIPEGYSVSREKKERFSLILESASTNQTSMYLCASSPRAGGGYEQYFGPGTRLTVT.

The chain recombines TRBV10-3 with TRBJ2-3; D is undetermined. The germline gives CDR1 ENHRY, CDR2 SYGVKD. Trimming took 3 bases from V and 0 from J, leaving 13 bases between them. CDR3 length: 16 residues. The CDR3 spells CAISDLAQDSTDTQYF. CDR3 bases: TGTGCCATCAGTGACCTCGCGCAGGATAGCACAGATACGCAGTATTTT.

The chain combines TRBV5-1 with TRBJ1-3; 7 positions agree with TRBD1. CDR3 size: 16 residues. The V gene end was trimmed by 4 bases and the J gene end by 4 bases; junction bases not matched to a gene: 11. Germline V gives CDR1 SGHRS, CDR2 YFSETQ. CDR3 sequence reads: CASSPRQGTNGNTIYF. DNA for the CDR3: TGCGCCAGCAGCCCAAGACAGGGTACCAACGGAAACACCATATATTTT.

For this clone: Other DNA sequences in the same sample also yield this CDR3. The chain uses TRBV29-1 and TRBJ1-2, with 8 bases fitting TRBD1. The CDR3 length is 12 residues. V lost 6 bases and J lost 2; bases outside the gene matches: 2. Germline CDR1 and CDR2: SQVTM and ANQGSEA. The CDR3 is CSVGTGNYGYTF. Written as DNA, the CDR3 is TGCAGCGTCGGGACAGGAAACTATGGCTACACCTTC.

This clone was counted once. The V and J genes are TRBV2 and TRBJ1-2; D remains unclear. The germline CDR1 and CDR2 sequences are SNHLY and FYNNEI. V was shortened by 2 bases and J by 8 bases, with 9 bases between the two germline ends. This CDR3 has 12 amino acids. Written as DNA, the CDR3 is TGTGCCAGCAGTGAACGCTCGGGGGGCTACACCTTC. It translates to CASSERSGGYTF.

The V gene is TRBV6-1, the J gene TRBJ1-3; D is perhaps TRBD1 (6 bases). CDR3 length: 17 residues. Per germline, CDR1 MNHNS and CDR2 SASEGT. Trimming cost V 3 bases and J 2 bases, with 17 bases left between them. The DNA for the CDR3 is TGTGCCAGCAGTGATGTGGGGCAGGGGATTGCTGGAAACACCATATATTTT. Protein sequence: CASSDVGQGIAGNTIYF.

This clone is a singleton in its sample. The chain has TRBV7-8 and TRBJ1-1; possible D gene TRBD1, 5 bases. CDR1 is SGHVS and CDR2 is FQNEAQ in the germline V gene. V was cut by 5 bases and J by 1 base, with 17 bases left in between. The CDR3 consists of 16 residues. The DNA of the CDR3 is TGTGCCAGCAGCCCCTGGTGGGAGGGACCGAACACTGAAGCTTTCTTT. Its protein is CASSPWWEGPNTEAFF.

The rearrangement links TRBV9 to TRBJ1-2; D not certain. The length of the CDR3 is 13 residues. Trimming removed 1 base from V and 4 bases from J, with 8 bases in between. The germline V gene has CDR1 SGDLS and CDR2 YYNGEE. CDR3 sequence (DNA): TGTGCCAGCAGCGTAACTGAATTCTATGGCTACACCTTC. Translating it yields CASSVTEFYGYTF.